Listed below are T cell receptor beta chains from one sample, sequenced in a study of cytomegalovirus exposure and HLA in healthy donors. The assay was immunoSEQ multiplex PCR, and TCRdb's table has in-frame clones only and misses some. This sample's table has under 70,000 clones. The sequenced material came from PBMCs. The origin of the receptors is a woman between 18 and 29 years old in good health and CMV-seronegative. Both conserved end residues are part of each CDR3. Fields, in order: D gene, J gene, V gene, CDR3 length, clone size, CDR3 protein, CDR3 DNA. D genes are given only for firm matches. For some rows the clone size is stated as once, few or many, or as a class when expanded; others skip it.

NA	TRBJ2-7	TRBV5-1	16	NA	CASSSAQGSPFYEQYF	TGCGCCAGCAGCTCCGCACAGGGTTCACCCTTTTACGAGCAGTACTTC
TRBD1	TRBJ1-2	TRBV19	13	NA	CASSLGQGDGYTF	TGTGCCAGTAGTCTTGGGCAGGGGGATGGCTACACCTTC
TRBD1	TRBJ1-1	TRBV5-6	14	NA	CASSFIGTGAIAFF	TGTGCCAGCAGCTTTATAGGGACAGGGGCTATAGCTTTCTTT
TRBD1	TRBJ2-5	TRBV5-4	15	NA	CASSLVTTRGETQYF	TGTGCCAGCAGCTTGGTCACTACCAGGGGGGAGACCCAGTACTTC
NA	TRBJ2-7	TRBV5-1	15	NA	CASSPGPGGSYEQYF	TGCGCCAGCAGCCCAGGGCCGGGGGGCAGCTACGAGCAGTACTTC
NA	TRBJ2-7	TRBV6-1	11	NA	CASSDTYEQYF	TGTGCCAGCAGTGACACCTACGAGCAGTACTTC
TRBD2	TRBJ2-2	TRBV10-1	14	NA	CASEAGVGTGELFF	TGCGCCAGCGAGGCGGGAGTCGGCACCGGGGAGCTGTTTTTT
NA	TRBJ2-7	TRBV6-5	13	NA	CASSYAEGREQYF	TGTGCCAGCAGTTACGCGGAGGGGAGGGAGCAGTACTTC
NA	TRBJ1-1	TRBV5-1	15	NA	CASSFRRDPGDEAFF	TGCGCCAGCAGCTTCCGTCGGGATCCAGGGGACGAAGCTTTCTTT
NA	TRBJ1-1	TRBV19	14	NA	CASSIVHMNTEAFF	TGTGCCAGTAGTATAGTACACATGAACACTGAAGCTTTCTTT
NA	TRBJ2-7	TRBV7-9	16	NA	CASSSLRTTLSWEQYF	TGTGCCAGCAGCTCTCTAAGGACAACCCTGTCTTGGGAGCAGTACTTC
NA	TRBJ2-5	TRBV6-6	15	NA	CASMGPGGTRETQYF	TGTGCCAGCATGGGCCCCGGCGGGACCCGAGAGACCCAGTACTTC
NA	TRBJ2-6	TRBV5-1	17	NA	CASSSQGPSSGANVLTF	TGCGCCAGCAGCTCCCAGGGCCCGAGCTCTGGGGCCAACGTCCTGACTTTC
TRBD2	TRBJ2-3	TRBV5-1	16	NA	CASSFGTSGNTDTQYF	TGCGCCAGCAGCTTCGGGACTAGCGGAAACACAGATACGCAGTATTTT
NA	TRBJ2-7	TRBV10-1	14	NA	CASSERASSYEQYF	TGCGCCAGCAGTGAGCGAGCGAGCTCCTACGAGCAGTACTTC
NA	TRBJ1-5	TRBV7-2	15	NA	CASSLGRGTNQPQHF	TGTGCCAGCAGCTTAGGCAGGGGAACAAATCAGCCCCAGCATTTT
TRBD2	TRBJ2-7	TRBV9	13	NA	CASSGAGSYEQYF	TGTGCCAGCAGCGGAGCGGGATCCTACGAGCAGTACTTC
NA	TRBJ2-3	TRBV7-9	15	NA	CASSLVHGDPDTQYF	TGTGCCAGCAGCTTAGTTCACGGAGACCCAGATACGCAGTATTTT
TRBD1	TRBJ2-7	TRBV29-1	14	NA	CSVERAGGLNEQYF	TGCAGCGTTGAGAGGGCAGGGGGCTTGAACGAGCAGTACTTC
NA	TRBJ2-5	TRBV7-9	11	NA	CASAIGETQYF	TGTGCCAGCGCTATCGGGGAGACCCAGTACTTC
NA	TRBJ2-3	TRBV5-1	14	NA	CASSLVPGADTQYF	TGCGCCAGCAGCTTGGTCCCAGGGGCAGATACGCAGTATTTT
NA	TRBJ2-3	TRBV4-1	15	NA	CASSQENRDTDTQYF	TGCGCCAGCAGCCAAGAAAACAGGGATACAGATACGCAGTATTTT
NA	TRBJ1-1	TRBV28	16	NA	CASSQFLGSANTEAFF	TGTGCCAGCAGTCAATTCCTCGGGAGCGCGAACACTGAAGCTTTCTTT
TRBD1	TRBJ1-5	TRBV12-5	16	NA	CASGLVGQGISQPQHF	TGTGCTAGTGGTTTGGTGGGACAGGGTATTAGTCAGCCCCAGCATTTT
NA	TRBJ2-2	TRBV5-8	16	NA	CASSLVVGANTGELFF	TGTGCCAGCAGCTTGGTTGTAGGGGCGAACACCGGGGAGCTGTTTTTT
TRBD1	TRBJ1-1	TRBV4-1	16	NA	CASSPQGVGQDTEAFF	TGCGCCAGCAGCCCCCAGGGAGTGGGACAGGACACTGAAGCTTTCTTT
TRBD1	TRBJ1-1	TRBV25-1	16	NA	CASSGGTGRGNTEAFF	TGTGCCAGCAGTGGAGGGACAGGGCGGGGGAACACTGAAGCTTTCTTT
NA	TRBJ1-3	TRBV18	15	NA	CASSLAGFTGNTIYF	TGTGCCAGCTCACTAGCGGGGTTCACAGGAAACACCATATATTTT
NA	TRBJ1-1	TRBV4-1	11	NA	CASSHNTEAFF	TGCGCCAGCAGTCATAACACTGAAGCTTTCTTT
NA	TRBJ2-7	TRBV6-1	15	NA	CASSSQGRGAYEQYF	TGTGCCAGCAGTTCACAGGGAAGGGGCGCCTACGAGCAGTACTTC
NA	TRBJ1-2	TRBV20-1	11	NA	CSASEQGGYTF	TGCAGTGCTAGTGAACAGGGTGGCTACACCTTC
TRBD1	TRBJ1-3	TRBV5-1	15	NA	CASSPGTATGNTIYF	TGCGCCAGCAGCCCAGGGACAGCTACCGGAAACACCATATATTTT
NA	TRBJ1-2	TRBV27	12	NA	CATSRDQSGYTF	TGTGCCACCTCCAGGGATCAGTCTGGCTACACCTTC
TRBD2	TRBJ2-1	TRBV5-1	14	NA	CASSLEGTSNEQFF	TGCGCCAGCAGCTTGGAAGGGACTAGCAATGAGCAGTTCTTC
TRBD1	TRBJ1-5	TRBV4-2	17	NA	CASSQDGAGTGNQPQHF	TGTGCCAGCAGCCAAGATGGAGCAGGGACAGGCAATCAGCCCCAGCATTTT
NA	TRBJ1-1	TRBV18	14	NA	CASSPKARNTEAFF	TGTGCCAGCTCACCCAAAGCACGGAACACTGAAGCTTTCTTT
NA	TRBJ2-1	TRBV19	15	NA	CASNEVSLGGNEQFF	TGTGCCAGTAATGAGGTTTCCCTTGGAGGCAATGAGCAGTTCTTC
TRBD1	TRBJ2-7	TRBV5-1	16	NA	CASSPQGQLRLGEQYF	TGCGCCAGCAGCCCCCAGGGACAGTTGAGACTCGGCGAGCAGTACTTC
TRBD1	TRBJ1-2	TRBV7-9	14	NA	CASSSGQGKGGYTF	TGTGCCAGCAGCTCAGGACAGGGGAAAGGCGGCTACACCTTC
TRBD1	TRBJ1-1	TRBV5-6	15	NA	CASSFGHRGPSEAFF	TGTGCCAGCAGCTTTGGTCACAGGGGACCCTCTGAAGCTTTCTTT
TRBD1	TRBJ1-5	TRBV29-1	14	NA	CSVSRTGGHQPQHF	TGCAGCGTTTCCCGAACAGGGGGACATCAGCCCCAGCATTTT
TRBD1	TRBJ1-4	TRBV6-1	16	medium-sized	CASSEVDGTGDEKLFF	TGTGCCAGCAGTGAAGTGGACGGGACAGGGGATGAAAAACTGTTTTTT
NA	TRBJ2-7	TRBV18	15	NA	CASSPFEGRLDEQYF	TGTGCCAGCTCACCGTTCGAGGGTCGGTTAGACGAGCAGTACTTC
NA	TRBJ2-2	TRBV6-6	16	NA	CASTGGGGKNTGELFF	TGTGCCAGCACCGGAGGGGGGGGAAAGAACACCGGGGAGCTGTTTTTT
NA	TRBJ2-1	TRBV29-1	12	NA	CSVAPENILQFF	TGCAGCGTTGCTCCAGAAAATATCCTGCAGTTCTTC
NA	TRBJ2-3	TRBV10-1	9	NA	CPCVDTQYF	TGCCCGTGCGTAGATACGCAGTATTTT
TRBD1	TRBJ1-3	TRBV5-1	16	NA	CASSLDLQGAVGTIYF	TGCGCCAGCAGCTTGGACCTACAGGGGGCGGTCGGCACCATATATTTT
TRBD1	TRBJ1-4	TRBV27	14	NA	CASNRQGEGEKLFF	TGTGCCAGCAACAGACAGGGGGAGGGTGAAAAACTGTTTTTT
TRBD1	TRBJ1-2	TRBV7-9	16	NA	CASSPTGTGAVYGYTF	TGTGCCAGCAGCCCAACCGGGACAGGGGCGGTCTATGGCTACACCTTC
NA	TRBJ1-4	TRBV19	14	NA	CASSVQATNEKLFF	TGTGCCAGTAGTGTACAGGCAACTAATGAAAAACTGTTTTTT
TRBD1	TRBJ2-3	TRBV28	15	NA	CASHQLRGREDTQYF	TGTGCCAGCCACCAACTCAGGGGGCGAGAAGATACGCAGTATTTT
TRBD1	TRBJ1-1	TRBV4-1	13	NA	CASSLARDSEAFF	TGCGCCAGCAGCCTGGCCCGGGACAGTGAAGCTTTCTTT
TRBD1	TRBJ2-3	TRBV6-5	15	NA	CASSYSGQGADKQYF	TGTGCCAGCAGTTACTCGGGACAGGGGGCAGATAAGCAGTATTTT